This TCR beta chain originates from a study of blood T cell repertoires in COVID-19. The overall study: Donors in the United States, Italy and Spain gave samples during acute or convalescent COVID-19. T cells, B-cell-depleted T cells, or PBMCs provided the cDNA or gDNA that served as material.

Per the authors' pipeline: Reference gene primer amplification gave estimated nucleated cell counts. Method: immunoSEQ multiplex PCR; TCRdb's copy keeps in-frame clones and lacks some. V and J calls and clone size are given by that table; D and trimming were obtained from the DNA. Among over 250,000 clones listed, about 90% were seen once. Sample: peripheral blood. The TCR comes from a woman aged 40 to 55 who had recovered from COVID-19.

The CDR3 here is CASSPPGPRENTIYF. The CDR3 bases are TGTGCCAGCTCACCACCCGGTCCCCGCGAAAACACCATATATTTT. The chain is built from TRBV18 and TRBJ1-3; D remains ambiguous. The CDR3 runs to 15 residues. The V end was cut by 0 bases, the J end by 6 bases, with 12 bases between. Looked up from germline, CDR1 is KGHSH and CDR2 is LQKENI. The full variable domain, rest sourced from reference TRBV18 and TRBJ1-3, is NAGVMQNPRHLVRRRGQEARLRCSPMKGHSHVYWYRQLPEEGLKFMVYLQKENIIDESGMPKERFSAEFPKEGPSILRIQQVVRGDSAAYFCASSPPGPRENTIYFGEGSWLTVV.